These 19 T cell receptor beta chains were all obtained from the same sample, sequenced in a study of Ad26.COV2.S vaccination and SARS-CoV-2 variants. Treatment in this sample: about 20 received Ad26.COV2.S at low or high dose, single or two shots; about 5 received placebo; per-sample allocation not given. Material that was analyzed had been drawn on day 63 after the first vaccine or placebo injection. The table came from immunoSEQ multiplex PCR; TCRdb's copy has only in-frame clones and leaves some out. The repertoire holds fewer than 800,000 clones, with about 90% as singletons. The sequenced sample was peripheral blood, obtained in a trial of Ad26.COV2.S vaccine versus placebo. These receptors were collected from a person between 18 and 60 years old who received the Ad26.COV2.S COVID-19 vaccine or a placebo.

This clone was observed a few times. The gene calls are TRBV7-9 and TRBJ1-1; TRBD1 aligns across 9 bases. CDR1 and CDR2 (germline): SEHNR, FQNEAQ (reference sequence). Trimming took 5 bases from V and 5 from J; bases not matched to a gene: 3. CDR3 size: 13 residues. CDR3 coding DNA: TGTGCCAGCAGCCGGACAGGGGTGACTGAAGCTTTCTTT. It codes for CASSRTGVTEAFF.

The chain recombines TRBV4-1 with TRBJ2-5, with D possibly being TRBD2 (6 bases). Trimming took off 2 bases at V and 7 bases at J, with 14 bases between the two ends. Germline CDR1 reads MGHRA; CDR2 reads YSYEKL. The CDR3 is made up of 14 amino acids. The CDR3 region has the DNA TGCGCCAGCAGCCAAAGGAGACGGGGGAGGACCCAGTACTTC. Amino acid sequence: CASSQRRRGRTQYF.

About this clone itself: Other DNA sequences from this sample encode an identical CDR3 as well. The gene calls are TRBV30 and TRBJ2-7, with a possible D match to TRBD2 (6 bases). Germline V lookup: CDR1 GTSNPN, CDR2 SVGIG (reference sequence). The CDR3 covers 13 residues. The ends were cut back, 2 bases at V and 1 base at J, with 9 bases in the middle. The CDR3 DNA reads TGTGCCTGGAGTCGGGGGTCGTCCTACGAGCAGTACTTC. Its translation is CAWSRGSSYEQYF.

Concerning this clone itself: Other nucleotide sequences in the sample specify the same CDR3. This sequence joins TRBV5-1 and TRBJ2-3; 15 nucleotides line up with TRBD2. Germline assignment: CDR1 SGHRS and CDR2 YFSETQ. Losses at the gene ends were 4 bases for V and 5 bases for J; bases not matched to a gene: 5. The CDR3 totals 16 residues. The CDR3: CASSPGLAGGEDTQYF. Written as DNA, the CDR3 is TGCGCCAGCAGCCCGGGACTAGCGGGAGGCGAAGATACGCAGTATTTT. Variable domain in full (rest from reference TRBV5-1 and TRBJ2-3): KAGVTQTPRYLIKTRGQQVTLSCSPISGHRSVSWYQQTPGQGLQFLFEYFSETQRNKGNFPGRFSGRQFSNSRSEMNVSTLELGDSALYLCASSPGLAGGEDTQYFGPGTRLTVL.

V is TRBV2 and J is TRBJ2-1; D not resolved. With 5 bases removed from V and 7 bases from J, the gap between germline ends came to 15 bases. The CDR3 is 14 residues long. Germline values: CDR1 SNHLY, CDR2 FYNNEI. The CDR3 region has the DNA TGTGCCAGCAGTTCCAACCCCCTCTTAAATGAGCAGTTCTTC. Its translation is CASSSNPLLNEQFF.

This clone was detected only a few times. Here the CDR3 DNA reads TGTGCCAGCACCCAGGCAGACGGCTATGGCTACACCTTC. This sequence encodes CASTQADGYGYTF. The chain has TRBV12-3 or TRBV12-4 and TRBJ1-2, with D unresolved. Trimming stripped 7 bases from V and 4 bases from J, with 13 bases between. The CDR3 is 13 amino acids.

The chain couples TRBV9 to TRBJ2-3; TRBD1 or TRBD2 may be the D gene (5 bases each). Trimming left V 0 bases short and J 4 bases short, with 12 bases between. The CDR3 loop spans 15 amino acids. Per the germline V gene, CDR1 is SGDLS and CDR2 is YYNGEE. The CDR3 here is CASSVGGNRADTQYF. CDR3 nucleotides: TGTGCCAGCAGCGTAGGGGGGAATAGGGCAGATACGCAGTATTTT. Complete variable domain (other parts from reference TRBV9 and TRBJ2-3): DSGVTQTPKHLITATGQRVTLRCSPRSGDLSVYWYQQSLDQGLQFLIQYYNGEERAKGNILERFSAQQFPDLHSELNLSSLELGDSALYFCASSVGGNRADTQYFGPGTRLTVL.

The J gene is TRBJ1-4, the V gene TRBV5-3; D not resolved. TRBV5-3 is designated an ORF whose function remains uncertain. Between the trimmed V and J ends, which lost 0 bases and 1 base, there was a span of 7 bases. The CDR3 length is 15 residues. CDR3 amino acids: CARSLVPGTNEKLFF. Written as DNA, the CDR3 is TGTGCCAGAAGCTTGGTTCCCGGAACTAATGAAAAACTGTTTTTT.

V is TRBV12-3 or TRBV12-4 and J is TRBJ1-2, with D hard to call. V lost 7 bases to trimming and J lost 8 bases, with 14 bases between them. CDR3 size: 12 residues. Here the CDR3 reads CASTNQGGGYTF. The CDR3 region has the DNA TGTGCCAGCACCAATCAAGGTGGCGGCTACACCTTC.

This chain connects TRBV30 to TRBJ1-4, with 9 bases aligning to TRBD1. The J segment lost 7 bases and the V segment lost 7 bases, leaving 16 bases of the junction unmatched. This CDR3 spans 16 amino acids. Per the germline V gene, CDR1 is GTSNPN and CDR2 is SVGIG (reference sequence). Here the CDR3 reads CALDQPYRGHGEKLFF. CDR3 bases: TGTGCCTTGGATCAACCTTACAGGGGGCACGGTGAAAAACTGTTTTTT.

The rearrangement joins TRBV5-1 to TRBJ2-3, with D uncertain. Trimming stripped 4 bases from V and 1 base from J, with 19 bases between. The CDR3 loop spans 17 amino acids. Germline V gene sequence: CDR1 SGHRS, CDR2 YFSETQ. CDR3 amino acids: CASSPGFLPRRTDTQYF. The CDR3 DNA reads TGCGCCAGCAGCCCCGGCTTCCTCCCTCGCCGCACAGATACGCAGTATTTT. Drawing the rest from reference TRBV5-1 and TRBJ2-3, the complete variable domain is KAGVTQTPRYLIKTRGQQVTLSCSPISGHRSVSWYQQTPGQGLQFLFEYFSETQRNKGNFPGRFSGRQFSNSRSEMNVSTLELGDSALYLCASSPGFLPRRTDTQYFGPGTRLTVL.

The V gene is TRBV12-3 or TRBV12-4, the J gene TRBJ2-7; D uncertain. The germline V and J ends were trimmed by 3 bases and 2 bases, with 5 bases remaining between them. The CDR3 sequence is 12 residues long. CDR3 residues: CASSFLAYEQYF. The DNA for the CDR3 is TGTGCCAGCAGTTTCCTCGCCTACGAGCAGTACTTC.

This clone was found once. The J gene is TRBJ2-5, the V gene TRBV6-2 or TRBV6-3, with D perhaps TRBD2 (6 bases). The CDR3 contains 17 residues. Germline V gene sequence: CDR1 MNHEY, CDR2 SVGEGT. V shed 3 bases and J shed 4 bases, with 21 bases lying between them. The CDR3 loop is CASSYWDSRVPGETQYF. CDR3 coding DNA: TGTGCCAGCAGTTATTGGGACTCGAGGGTACCTGGAGAGACCCAGTACTTC.

The V gene is TRBV7-9, the J gene TRBJ2-3; maybe TRBD2 (6 bases). CDR3 length: 17 amino acids. Germline CDR1 and CDR2: SEHNR and FQNEAQ (reference sequence). With 1 base removed from V and 3 bases from J, the gap between germline ends came to 17 bases. For the CDR3, the DNA is TGTGCCAGCAGCTTAGGGTACGGGCCCCGGGGGACAGATACGCAGTATTTT. This codes for CASSLGYGPRGTDTQYF.

Remarks on this clone: The sample has other DNA sequences that encode this CDR3 too. This rearrangement joins TRBV6-5 to TRBJ1-1; D ambiguous. Germline CDR1 MNHEY, CDR2 SVGAGI. The ends were cut back, 6 bases at V and 1 base at J, with 9 bases in the middle. The CDR3 loop spans 13 amino acids. The CDR3 nucleotides are TGTGCCAGCAGCCGCGGCCCGAACACTGAAGCTTTCTTT. This codes for CASSRGPNTEAFF.

The CDR3 is CASSSDPGGAYEQYF. The CDR3 DNA sequence: TGTGCCAGCAGCTCAGACCCGGGGGGGGCCTACGAGCAGTACTTC. The chain couples TRBV7-2 to TRBJ2-7; 8 bases match TRBD2. This CDR3 is built from 15 residues. Germline assignment: CDR1 SGHTA and CDR2 FQGNSA. The J segment lost 2 bases and the V segment lost 4 bases, leaving 7 bases of the junction unmatched.

The chain combines TRBV3-1 (or the pseudogene TRBV3-2) with TRBJ1-6; no reliable D call. The ends were cut back, 0 bases at V and 7 bases at J, with 13 bases in the middle. The CDR3 consists of 16 residues. Germline CDR1 LGHDT, CDR2 YNNKEL (reference sequence). DNA of the CDR3: TGTGCCAGCAGCCAAGATTTCGGGGTACCCAATTCACCCCTCCACTTT. Translating it yields CASSQDFGVPNSPLHF.

This sequence joins TRBV7-2 and TRBJ2-5, with TRBD2 identical over 7 bases. This CDR3 comprises 14 residues. CDR1 and CDR2 from the germline V gene are SGHTA and FQGNSA. J gave up 3 bases and V 5 bases, and 6 bases lay outside the gene matches. CDR3 amino acids: CASSAALAEETQYF. The CDR3 DNA follows: TGTGCCAGCAGCGCCGCCCTAGCGGAAGAGACCCAGTACTTC.

In nucleotides, the CDR3 is TGCAGCGTTGAAGGGCAGGGGTACTATGGCTACACCTTC. Its protein product is CSVEGQGYYGYTF. The rearrangement links TRBV29-1 to TRBJ1-2; weak D call: TRBD1 (6 bases). The CDR3 is 13 residues long. Per germline, CDR1 SQVTM and CDR2 ANQGSEA. V lost 1 base, J lost 3 bases, and 9 bases lay in between.